This T cell receptor (beta chain) was observed in a study of monozygotic twins with inflammatory bowel disease. Study results and limitations: Immunosuppressive treatments were not uniform, and this may have added variability to patient repertoires.

Details on this clonotype: Its antigen remains unidentified.

Making cDNA involved eight separate reactions per sample. Researchers put TCRalpha and TCRbeta cDNA through two nested PCRs lasting approximately 16 and 9 cycles. TCRdb re-called the 5' RACE reads and catalogs CDR3 proteins one per entry, DNA excluded. The listing records about 450,000 distinct CDR3 sequences. Germline V gene lookup returns CDR1 SGHRS and CDR2 YFSETQ. There are 18 residues in the CDR3. This chain connects TRBV5-1 to TRBJ2-3; the TCRdb call, TRBD2, lacks DNA for checking. Sequencing was performed on blood. The sequence was collected from a human donor with ulcerative colitis or Crohn's disease, or a healthy co-twin of an affected twin (not recorded which). CDR3 protein: CASSSVGLARSGTDTQYF.